The clone carrying this T cell receptor beta chain was seen repeatedly, ten times or more. The antigen remains unidentified. This entry belongs to a study of T cells after yellow fever vaccination. Across the study: Fractions low in cell number were prepared with SMART-Seq v4 Ultra Low Input. Study observations and caveats: The bulk population could contribute abundant contaminating clonotypes to FACS-sorted repertoires.

The CDR3 sequence is 15 residues long. In germline, CDR1 is SGHRS, CDR2 YFSETQ. Trimming took 4 bases from V and 2 from J, leaving 13 bases between them. Each CDR3 protein is one row after TCRdb ran MiXCR on the 5' RACE reads. The profile shows around 27,000 distinct CDR3 sequences, 4% to 4.5% of them singletons. The clonotype originates from a man younger than 40 who received the YFV17D yellow fever vaccine. This chain links TRBV5-1 with TRBJ2-1; D perhaps matches TRBD1 (6 bases). The source material was CD8+ T cells sorted from PBMCs, sampled 5 days after the yellow fever booster vaccination. The CDR3 nucleotides read TGCGCCAGCAGCCTACAGGGTGGGACCTACAATGAGCAGTTCTTC. Protein product: CASSLQGGTYNEQFF.